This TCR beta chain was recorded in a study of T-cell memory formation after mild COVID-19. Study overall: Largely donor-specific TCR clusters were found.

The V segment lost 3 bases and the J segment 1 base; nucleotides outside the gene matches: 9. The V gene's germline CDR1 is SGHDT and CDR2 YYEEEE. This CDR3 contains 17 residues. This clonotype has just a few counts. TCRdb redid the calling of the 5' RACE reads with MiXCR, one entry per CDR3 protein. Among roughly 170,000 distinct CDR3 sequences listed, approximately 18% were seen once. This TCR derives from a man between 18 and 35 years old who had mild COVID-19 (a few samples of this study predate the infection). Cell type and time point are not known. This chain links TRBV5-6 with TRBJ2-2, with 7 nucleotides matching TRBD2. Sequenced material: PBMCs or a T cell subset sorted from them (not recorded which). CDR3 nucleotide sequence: TGTGCCAGCAGCTCAATTTCAGCGGGGAGGAACACCGGGGAGCTGTTTTTT. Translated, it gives CASSSISAGRNTGELFF.